This TCR beta chain was sequenced during a study of OX40 agonist ivuxolimab in advanced cancers. Profiled with immunoSEQ multiplex PCR; TCRdb holds only in-frame clones, not every one. The sample carries roughly 50,000 clones, more than 75% recorded once. The sample holds a few counts of this clone. Trimming took 0 bases from V and 7 from J; bases not matched to a gene: 4. This CDR3 has 14 amino acids. Germline values: CDR1 SGHRS, CDR2 YFSETQ. This sample comprised CD4+ or CD8+ T cells sorted from blood, obtained in a trial of the OX40 agonist ivuxolimab. V and J are TRBV5-1 and TRBJ1-5; 7 bases line up with TRBD1. This sequence was found in an adult with an advanced solid tumor such as melanoma, head and neck, liver or kidney cancer. CDR3 in DNA: TGCGCCAGCAGCTTGGACAACAGGGGACAGCCCCAGCATTTT. This sequence encodes CASSLDNRGQPQHF. Full variable domain (outside the CDR3, taken from reference TRBV5-1 and TRBJ1-5): KAGVTQTPRYLIKTRGQQVTLSCSPISGHRSVSWYQQTPGQGLQFLFEYFSETQRNKGNFPGRFSGRQFSNSRSEMNVSTLELGDSALYLCASSLDNRGQPQHFGDGTRLSIL.